Listed below are T cell receptor beta chains from one sample, sequenced in a study of vaccination and CD4 T cells after COVID-19. Antigen specificity for these receptors is unknown. TCRdb reanalysed the PCR reads using MiXCR and keeps one entry per CDR3 protein. The profile shows fewer than 14,000 distinct CDR3 sequences, 41% of them singletons. Sample: CD4+ T cells from blood, cultured in vitro, taken after SARS-CoV-2 vaccination. The receptors originated from a human donor who had recovered from COVID-19. The CDR3 runs from the conserved cysteine through the conserved F or W. Each record gives: V gene, clone size, J gene, D gene, CDR3 protein, CDR3 DNA. A D gene is named only where the DNA matches it firmly. Some rows have no size entry. The others give once, few or many, or a class for an expanded clone.

V gene: TRBV19
clone size: NA
J gene: TRBJ2-1
D gene: TRBD2
CDR3 protein: CASSPPSGGYNEQFF
CDR3 DNA: TGTGCCAGTAGTCCCCCTAGCGGGGGGTACAATGAGCAGTTCTTC

V gene: TRBV7-2
clone size: few
J gene: TRBJ1-1
D gene: NA
CDR3 protein: CASRFREGNTEAFF
CDR3 DNA: TGTGCCAGCAGGTTCAGGGAAGGGAACACTGAAGCTTTCTTT

V gene: TRBV27
clone size: few
J gene: TRBJ2-3
D gene: TRBD1
CDR3 protein: CASKSDRKATDTQYF
CDR3 DNA: TGTGCCAGCAAATCGGACAGGAAAGCCACAGATACGCAGTATTTT

V gene: TRBV18
clone size: NA
J gene: TRBJ1-2
D gene: NA
CDR3 protein: CASSPSAEYGYTF
CDR3 DNA: TGTGCCAGCTCACCATCCGCCGAATATGGCTACACCTTC

V gene: TRBV12-3/TRBV12-4
clone size: NA
J gene: TRBJ1-1
D gene: TRBD1
CDR3 protein: CASSTAGGGYTEAFF
CDR3 DNA: TGTGCCAGCAGTACCGCAGGGGGCGGGTACACTGAAGCTTTCTTT

V gene: TRBV6-5
clone size: NA
J gene: TRBJ2-3
D gene: NA
CDR3 protein: CASSYSRGTDTQYF
CDR3 DNA: TGTGCCAGCAGTTACTCGAGGGGGACAGATACGCAGTATTTT

V gene: TRBV7-2
clone size: few
J gene: TRBJ2-3
D gene: NA
CDR3 protein: CASNRRDVGADTQYF
CDR3 DNA: TGTGCCAGCAACCGGAGGGATGTAGGCGCAGATACGCAGTATTTT

V gene: TRBV4-3
clone size: NA
J gene: TRBJ1-1
D gene: NA
CDR3 protein: CASSQEAARGTEAFF
CDR3 DNA: TGCGCCAGCAGCCAAGAAGCGGCTCGGGGCACTGAAGCTTTCTTT

V gene: TRBV19
clone size: NA
J gene: TRBJ1-1
D gene: TRBD1
CDR3 protein: CASSIEAGTGVGEAFF
CDR3 DNA: TGTGCCAGTAGTATAGAGGCCGGGACAGGGGTTGGTGAAGCTTTCTTT

V gene: TRBV7-2
clone size: few
J gene: TRBJ2-5
D gene: NA
CDR3 protein: CASSLGPLGGNPKTQYF
CDR3 DNA: TGTGCCAGCAGCTTAGGTCCCTTGGGGGGTAACCCAAAGACCCAGTACTTC

V gene: TRBV27
clone size: NA
J gene: TRBJ2-2
D gene: NA
CDR3 protein: CASSWGHRTGELFF
CDR3 DNA: TGTGCCAGCAGTTGGGGACACCGCACCGGGGAGCTGTTTTTT

V gene: TRBV4-2
clone size: once
J gene: TRBJ1-2
D gene: NA
CDR3 protein: CASSQDSSQNYYGYTF
CDR3 DNA: TGTGCCAGCAGCCAAGATTCGTCGCAGAACTACTATGGCTACACCTTC

V gene: TRBV7-2
clone size: NA
J gene: TRBJ1-2
D gene: NA
CDR3 protein: CASSLVGSGYTF
CDR3 DNA: TGTGCCAGCAGCCTTGTGGGATCTGGCTACACCTTC

V gene: TRBV23-1
clone size: NA
J gene: TRBJ2-7
D gene: TRBD1
CDR3 protein: CASSQFIGRGWSSYEQYF
CDR3 DNA: TGCGCCAGCAGTCAATTTATCGGCAGGGGGTGGAGCTCCTACGAGCAGTACTTC

V gene: TRBV5-1
clone size: few
J gene: TRBJ1-1
D gene: TRBD1
CDR3 protein: CASSIGQAEAFF
CDR3 DNA: TGCGCCAGCAGCATAGGACAGGCTGAAGCTTTCTTT

V gene: TRBV7-3
clone size: NA
J gene: TRBJ2-1
D gene: NA
CDR3 protein: CASSRLGTSNYNEQFF
CDR3 DNA: TGTGCCAGCAGCAGGCTCGGGACAAGCAACTACAATGAGCAGTTCTTC

V gene: TRBV20-1
clone size: few
J gene: TRBJ1-5
D gene: NA
CDR3 protein: CSAKRAWGRQPQHF
CDR3 DNA: TGCAGTGCAAAGAGGGCGTGGGGCCGTCAGCCCCAGCATTTT

V gene: TRBV7-2
clone size: few
J gene: TRBJ2-1
D gene: NA
CDR3 protein: CASSLRAGSLSSSYNEQFF
CDR3 DNA: TGTGCCAGCAGCTTAAGGGCGGGAAGTTTGTCGAGCTCCTACAATGAGCAGTTCTTC

V gene: TRBV5-1
clone size: NA
J gene: TRBJ1-2
D gene: NA
CDR3 protein: CASSLLRQEQSYGYTF
CDR3 DNA: TGCGCCAGCAGCTTGCTCCGACAGGAGCAGAGCTATGGCTACACCTTC

V gene: TRBV4-3
clone size: NA
J gene: TRBJ2-7
D gene: NA
CDR3 protein: CASSHGPGEQYF
CDR3 DNA: TGCGCCAGCAGCCACGGACCGGGCGAGCAGTACTTC

V gene: TRBV27
clone size: few
J gene: TRBJ1-2
D gene: NA
CDR3 protein: CASSFRVHGNYGYTF
CDR3 DNA: TGTGCCAGCAGTTTCAGGGTTCATGGGAACTATGGCTACACCTTC

V gene: TRBV28
clone size: few
J gene: TRBJ1-1
D gene: NA
CDR3 protein: CASSFSETEPAFF
CDR3 DNA: TGTGCCAGCAGTTTCTCCGAAACCGAACCGGCTTTCTTT

V gene: TRBV7-9
clone size: NA
J gene: TRBJ2-4
D gene: NA
CDR3 protein: CASSLGWGSAGLGNIQYF
CDR3 DNA: TGTGCCAGCAGCTTAGGCTGGGGATCCGCGGGGCTCGGAAACATTCAGTACTTC

V gene: TRBV7-2
clone size: NA
J gene: TRBJ2-1
D gene: TRBD1
CDR3 protein: CASSLLGQGVGEQFF
CDR3 DNA: TGTGCCAGCAGCTTACTGGGACAGGGGGTGGGGGAGCAGTTCTTC

V gene: TRBV7-2
clone size: NA
J gene: TRBJ2-7
D gene: TRBD2
CDR3 protein: CVSSLVGGRMGVWYF
CDR3 DNA: TGTGTCAGCAGCTTAGTCGGCGGGAGGATGGGGGTGTGGTACTTC

V gene: TRBV7-8
clone size: NA
J gene: TRBJ2-7
D gene: NA
CDR3 protein: CASSDIRGADEQYF
CDR3 DNA: TGTGCCAGCAGCGATATCAGGGGGGCCGACGAGCAGTACTTC

V gene: TRBV25-1
clone size: once
J gene: TRBJ2-3
D gene: TRBD2
CDR3 protein: CASRGGTSGILDTQYF
CDR3 DNA: TGTGCCAGTAGAGGCGGGACTAGCGGGATTTTAGATACGCAGTATTTT

V gene: TRBV6-1
clone size: NA
J gene: TRBJ2-2
D gene: NA
CDR3 protein: CASSRSRGGGDTGELFF
CDR3 DNA: TGTGCCAGCAGTCGATCCCGGGGAGGGGGTGACACCGGGGAGCTGTTTTTT

V gene: TRBV11-3
clone size: few
J gene: TRBJ1-6
D gene: TRBD1
CDR3 protein: CASSQGTGGKSPLHF
CDR3 DNA: TGTGCCAGCAGCCAAGGGACAGGGGGGAAATCACCCCTCCACTTT

V gene: TRBV20-1
clone size: NA
J gene: TRBJ1-1
D gene: NA
CDR3 protein: CSAERGGGTLEAFF
CDR3 DNA: TGCAGTGCTGAGAGGGGAGGGGGGACGCTGGAAGCTTTCTTT